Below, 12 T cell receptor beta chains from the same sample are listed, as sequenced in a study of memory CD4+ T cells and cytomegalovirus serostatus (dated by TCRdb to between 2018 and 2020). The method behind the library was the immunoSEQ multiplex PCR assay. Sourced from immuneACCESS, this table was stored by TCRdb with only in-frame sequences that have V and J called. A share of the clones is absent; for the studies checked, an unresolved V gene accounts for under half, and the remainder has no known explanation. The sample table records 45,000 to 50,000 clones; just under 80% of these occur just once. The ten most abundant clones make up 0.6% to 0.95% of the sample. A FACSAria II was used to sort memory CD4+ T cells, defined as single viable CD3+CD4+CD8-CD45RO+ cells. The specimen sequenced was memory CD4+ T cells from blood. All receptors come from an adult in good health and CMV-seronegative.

The DNA of the CDR3 is TGTGCCAGCAGTGCCCGGGGTGGGCAGCCGAACACTGAAGCTTTCTTT. Its translation: CASSARGGQPNTEAFF. This chain links TRBV6-1 with TRBJ1-1; no clear D gene. Germline-derived CDR1 and CDR2 are MNHNS and SASEGT. The CDR3 spans 16 residues. V was cut by 4 bases and J by 1 base, with 16 bases left in between.

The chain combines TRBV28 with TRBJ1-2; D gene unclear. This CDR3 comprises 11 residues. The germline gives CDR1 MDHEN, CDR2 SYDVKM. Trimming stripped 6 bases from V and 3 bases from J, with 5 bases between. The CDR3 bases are TGTGCCAGCAGCTCGGACTATGGCTACACCTTC. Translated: CASSSDYGYTF.

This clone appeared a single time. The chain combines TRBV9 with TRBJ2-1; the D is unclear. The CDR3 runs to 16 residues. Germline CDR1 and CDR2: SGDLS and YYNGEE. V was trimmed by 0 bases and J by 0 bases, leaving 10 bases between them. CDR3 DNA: TGTGCCAGCAGCGTAGAAACTCACAGCTCCTACAATGAGCAGTTCTTC. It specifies CASSVETHSSYNEQFF.

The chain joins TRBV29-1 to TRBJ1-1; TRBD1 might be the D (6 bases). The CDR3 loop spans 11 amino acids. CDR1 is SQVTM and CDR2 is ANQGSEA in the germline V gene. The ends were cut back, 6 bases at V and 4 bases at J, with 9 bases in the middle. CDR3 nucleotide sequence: TGCAGCGTGGGAGGGGGCACTGAAGCTTTCTTT. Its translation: CSVGGGTEAFF. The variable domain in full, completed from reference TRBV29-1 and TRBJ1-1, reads SAVISQKPSRDICQRGTSLTIQCQVDSQVTMMFWYRQQPGQSLTLIATANQGSEATYESGFVIDKFPISRPNLTFSTLTVSNMSPEDSSIYLCSVGGGTEAFFGQGTRLTVV.

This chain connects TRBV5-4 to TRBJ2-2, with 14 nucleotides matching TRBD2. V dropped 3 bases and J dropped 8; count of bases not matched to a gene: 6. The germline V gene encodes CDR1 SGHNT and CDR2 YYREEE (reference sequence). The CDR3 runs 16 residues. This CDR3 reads CASSSGTSGRLGELFF. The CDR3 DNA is TGTGCCAGCAGCTCAGGGACTAGCGGGAGACTGGGGGAGCTGTTTTTT.

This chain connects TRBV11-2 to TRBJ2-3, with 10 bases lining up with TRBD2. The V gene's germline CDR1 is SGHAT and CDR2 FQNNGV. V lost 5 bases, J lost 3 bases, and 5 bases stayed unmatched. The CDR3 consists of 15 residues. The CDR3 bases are TGTGCCAGCAGCATTAGCGGGGGGAGGACAGATACGCAGTATTTT. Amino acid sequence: CASSISGGRTDTQYF.

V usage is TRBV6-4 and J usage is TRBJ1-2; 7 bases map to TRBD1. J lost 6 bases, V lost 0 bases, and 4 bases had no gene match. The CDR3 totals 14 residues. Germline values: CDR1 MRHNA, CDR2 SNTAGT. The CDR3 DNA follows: TGTGCCAGCAGTGACTCGAGAGGGGGCGATGGCTACACCTTC. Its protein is CASSDSRGGDGYTF.

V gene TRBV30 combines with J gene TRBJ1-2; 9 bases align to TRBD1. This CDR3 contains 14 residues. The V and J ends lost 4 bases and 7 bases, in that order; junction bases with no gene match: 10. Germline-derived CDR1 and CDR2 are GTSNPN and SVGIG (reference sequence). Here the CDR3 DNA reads TGTGCCTGGACCCAGCCAGACAGGGGGTTTGGCTACACCTTC. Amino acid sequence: CAWTQPDRGFGYTF.

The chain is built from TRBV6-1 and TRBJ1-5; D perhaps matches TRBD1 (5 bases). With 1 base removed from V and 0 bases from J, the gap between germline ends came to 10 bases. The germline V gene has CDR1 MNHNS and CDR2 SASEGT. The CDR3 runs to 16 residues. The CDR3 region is CASSEEGQFSNQPQHF. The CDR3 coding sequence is TGTGCCAGCAGTGAAGAGGGGCAGTTTAGCAATCAGCCCCAGCATTTT.

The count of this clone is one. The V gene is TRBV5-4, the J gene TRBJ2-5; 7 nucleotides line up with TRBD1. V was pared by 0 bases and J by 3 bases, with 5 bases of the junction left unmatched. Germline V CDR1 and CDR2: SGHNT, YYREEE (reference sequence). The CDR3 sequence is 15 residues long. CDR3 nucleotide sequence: TGTGCCAGCAGCTTGGGGGAAGGGGGCAAAGAGACCCAGTACTTC. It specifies CASSLGEGGKETQYF.

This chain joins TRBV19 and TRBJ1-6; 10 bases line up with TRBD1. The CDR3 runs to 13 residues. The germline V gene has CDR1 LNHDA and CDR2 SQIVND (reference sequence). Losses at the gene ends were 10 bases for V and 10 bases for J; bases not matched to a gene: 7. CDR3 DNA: TGTGCCACCGCCCGGGACAGGGGCTCACCCCTCCACTTT. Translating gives CATARDRGSPLHF. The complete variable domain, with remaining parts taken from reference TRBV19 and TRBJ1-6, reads DGGITQSPKYLFRKEGQNVTLSCEQNLNHDAMYWYRQDPGQGLRLIYYSQIVNDFQKGDIAEGYSVSREKKESFPLTVTSAQKNPTAFYLCATARDRGSPLHFGNGTRLTVT.

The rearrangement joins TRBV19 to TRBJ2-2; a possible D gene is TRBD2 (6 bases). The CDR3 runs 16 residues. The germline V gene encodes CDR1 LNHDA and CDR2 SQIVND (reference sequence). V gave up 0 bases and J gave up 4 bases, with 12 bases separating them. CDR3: CASSIDGGVSTGELFF. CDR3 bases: TGTGCCAGTAGTATAGATGGCGGGGTGAGCACCGGGGAGCTGTTTTTT.